Listed below are T cell receptor beta chains from one sample, sequenced in a study of PD-L1 blockade in urothelial cancer. Using immunoSEQ multiplex PCR, the repertoire was profiled, and TCRdb retains in-frame clones only, with some absent. The table has about 45,000 clones, 70% to 90% seen once; the top ten hold roughly 3.9%. The sample in question was PBMCs, obtained around atezolizumab (anti-PD-L1) treatment. The receptors were gathered from a man older than 75 with urothelial cancer. Both conserved end residues are part of each CDR3. Each record gives: D gene, V gene, clone size, J gene, CDR3 length, CDR3 protein, CDR3 DNA. A D gene is named only where the DNA matches it firmly. Clone size is given for some rows only: seen once, a few or many times, or a class if the clone is expanded.

D: TRBD1; V: TRBV30; size: few; J: TRBJ1-1; length: 14; CDR3: CACTGTGGDTEAFF; DNA: TGTGCCTGTACTGGGACAGGGGGGGACACTGAAGCTTTCTTT
D: TRBD1; V: TRBV6-4; size: -; J: TRBJ2-5; length: 14; CDR3: CASSPTGAGETQYF; DNA: TGTGCCAGCAGCCCGACAGGGGCAGGGGAGACCCAGTACTTC
D: TRBD2; V: TRBV5-4; size: -; J: TRBJ2-7; length: 16; CDR3: CASSLESRAGDDEQYF; DNA: TGTGCCAGCAGCTTGGAATCCAGAGCGGGAGATGACGAGCAGTACTTC
D: TRBD2; V: TRBV11-2; size: -; J: TRBJ2-5; length: 15; CDR3: CASSLSGLAGETQYF; DNA: TGTGCCAGCAGCTTATCCGGACTAGCGGGAGAGACCCAGTACTTC
D: -; V: TRBV6-5; size: -; J: TRBJ2-5; length: 15; CDR3: CASKTSSGLGETQYF; DNA: TGTGCCAGCAAAACATCGTCCGGGTTGGGAGAGACCCAGTACTTC
D: TRBD2; V: TRBV4-3; size: -; J: TRBJ2-7; length: 15; CDR3: CASSQHIAGAYKQYF; DNA: TGCGCCAGCAGCCAACATATAGCGGGAGCCTACAAGCAGTACTTC
D: -; V: TRBV7-2; size: -; J: TRBJ2-3; length: 15; CDR3: CASSLAQAGTDTQYF; DNA: TGTGCCAGCAGCTTAGCACAGGCGGGCACAGATACGCAGTATTTT
D: TRBD2; V: TRBV30; size: -; J: TRBJ2-7; length: 14; CDR3: CAWSVRGVSYEQYF; DNA: TGTGCCTGGAGTGTTCGGGGGGTATCCTACGAGCAGTACTTC
D: TRBD1; V: TRBV5-4; size: once; J: TRBJ2-3; length: 14; CDR3: CASSNRGFTDTQYF; DNA: TGTGCCAGCAGCAACAGGGGATTCACAGATACGCAGTATTTT
D: TRBD2; V: TRBV7-9; size: -; J: TRBJ2-7; length: 14; CDR3: CASALGGVAYEQYF; DNA: TGTGCCAGCGCCCTGGGGGGGGTCGCCTACGAGCAGTACTTC
D: TRBD2; V: TRBV2; size: -; J: TRBJ2-7; length: 16; CDR3: CASSTGVSGRAPEQYF; DNA: TGTGCCAGCAGTACGGGGGTTAGCGGGAGGGCCCCGGAGCAGTACTTC
D: -; V: TRBV6-5; size: -; J: TRBJ2-3; length: 15; CDR3: CASSWDLTSTDTQYF; DNA: TGTGCCAGCAGTTGGGACTTAACTAGCACAGATACGCAGTATTTT
D: TRBD1; V: TRBV5-1; size: -; J: TRBJ2-6; length: 15; CDR3: CASSTDRAGANVLTF; DNA: TGCGCCAGCAGCACGGACAGGGCTGGGGCCAACGTCCTGACTTTC
D: TRBD1; V: TRBV2; size: -; J: TRBJ2-3; length: 14; CDR3: CASRTGGNTDTQYF; DNA: TGTGCCAGCAGGACAGGGGGAAACACAGATACGCAGTATTTT
D: -; V: TRBV6-1; size: few; J: TRBJ1-5; length: 15; CDR3: CASSEPVTDNQPQHF; DNA: TGTGCCAGCAGTGAACCCGTTACAGACAATCAGCCCCAGCATTTT
D: TRBD1; V: TRBV5-5; size: -; J: TRBJ1-2; length: 14; CDR3: CASSWGQGIGGYTF; DNA: TGTGCCAGCAGCTGGGGACAGGGGATAGGTGGCTACACCTTC
D: -; V: TRBV7-9; size: -; J: TRBJ2-2; length: 14; CDR3: CASSPRTNTGELFF; DNA: TGTGCCAGCAGCCCCAGGACTAACACCGGGGAGCTGTTTTTT
D: TRBD2; V: TRBV28; size: few; J: TRBJ2-3; length: 14; CDR3: CASSFLAGTDTQYF; DNA: TGTGCCAGCAGTTTCCTAGCGGGAACAGATACGCAGTATTTT
D: TRBD1; V: TRBV28; size: -; J: TRBJ2-7; length: 13; CDR3: CASSGDSPYEQYF; DNA: TGTGCCAGCAGCGGGGACAGCCCTTACGAGCAGTACTTC
D: -; V: TRBV18; size: -; J: TRBJ2-7; length: 14; CDR3: CASSPPGSVYEQYF; DNA: TGTGCCAGCTCACCACCAGGGAGCGTCTACGAGCAGTACTTC
D: -; V: TRBV11-3; size: -; J: TRBJ2-5; length: 13; CDR3: CASSLGPQETQYF; DNA: TGTGCCAGCAGCCTTGGCCCCCAAGAGACCCAGTACTTC
D: TRBD2; V: TRBV7-9; size: -; J: TRBJ2-7; length: 18; CDR3: CASSSTRPGLADTYEQYF; DNA: TGTGCCAGCAGCTCAACCCGTCCGGGACTAGCGGATACCTACGAGCAGTACTTC
D: -; V: TRBV5-1; size: -; J: TRBJ2-4; length: 14; CDR3: CASSLAGYGNIQYF; DNA: TGCGCCAGCAGCTTGGCGGGGTACGGAAACATTCAGTACTTC
D: -; V: TRBV2; size: -; J: TRBJ1-1; length: 11; CDR3: CAGTRNTEAFF; DNA: TGTGCCGGGACAAGGAACACTGAAGCTTTCTTT
D: TRBD2; V: TRBV5-4; size: -; J: TRBJ2-7; length: 15; CDR3: CASSPEASGSYEQYF; DNA: TGTGCCAGCAGCCCAGAAGCTAGCGGGAGTTACGAGCAGTACTTC
D: -; V: TRBV28; size: -; J: TRBJ1-1; length: 13; CDR3: CASTLAGSGEAFF; DNA: TGTGCCAGCACCCTCGCGGGTTCCGGTGAAGCTTTCTTT
D: -; V: TRBV9; size: -; J: TRBJ2-2; length: 15; CDR3: CASSVLSSHTGELFF; DNA: TGTGCCAGCAGCGTACTTAGCAGTCACACCGGGGAGCTGTTTTTT
D: -; V: TRBV28; size: -; J: TRBJ2-3; length: 14; CDR3: CASRSLPQADTQYF; DNA: TGTGCCAGCAGGTCCTTGCCCCAGGCAGATACGCAGTATTTT
D: -; V: TRBV4-3; size: once; J: TRBJ1-2; length: 15; CDR3: CASSQVGMGGYGYTF; DNA: TGCGCCAGCAGCCAAGTCGGAATGGGGGGCTATGGCTACACCTTC
D: TRBD2; V: TRBV4-2; size: -; J: TRBJ2-1; length: 16; CDR3: CASSQEEAGAYNEQFF; DNA: TGTGCCAGCAGCCAAGAAGAAGCGGGAGCCTACAATGAGCAGTTCTTC
D: -; V: TRBV5-1; size: -; J: TRBJ1-5; length: 14; CDR3: CASSLANRGQPQHF; DNA: TGCGCCAGCAGCTTGGCCAATCGGGGTCAGCCCCAGCATTTT
D: TRBD2; V: TRBV7-2; size: -; J: TRBJ2-7; length: 16; CDR3: CASSLGLAVSSYEQYF; DNA: TGTGCCAGCAGCTTAGGACTAGCGGTGAGCTCCTACGAGCAGTACTTC
D: TRBD1; V: TRBV6-1; size: -; J: TRBJ2-5; length: 14; CDR3: CASSDRGVEETQYF; DNA: TGTGCCAGCTCGGACAGGGGTGTAGAAGAGACCCAGTACTTC
D: -; V: TRBV30; size: -; J: TRBJ2-2; length: 12; CDR3: CAWRKRTGELFF; DNA: TGTGCCTGGCGTAAGAGAACCGGGGAGCTGTTTTTT
D: -; V: TRBV7-6; size: -; J: TRBJ2-3; length: 13; CDR3: CASGLALLDTQYF; DNA: TGTGCCAGCGGGCTAGCCTTATTAGATACGCAGTATTTT
D: -; V: TRBV4-2; size: few; J: TRBJ1-4; length: 15; CDR3: CASSQVSGMDEKLFF; DNA: TGTGCCAGCAGCCAAGTTTCGGGGATGGATGAAAAACTGTTTTTT
D: TRBD2; V: TRBV9; size: -; J: TRBJ2-1; length: 18; CDR3: CASSARLAGIADPNEQFF; DNA: TGTGCCAGCAGCGCCCGACTAGCGGGAATTGCCGACCCTAATGAGCAGTTCTTC
D: TRBD2; V: TRBV6-5; size: -; J: TRBJ2-5; length: 16; CDR3: CASSYRLAEGPGTQYF; DNA: TGTGCCAGCAGTTACAGACTAGCGGAGGGACCGGGGACCCAGTACTTC
D: TRBD1; V: TRBV19; size: -; J: TRBJ1-5; length: 15; CDR3: CASSLGTGPNQPQHF; DNA: TGTGCCAGTAGTTTAGGGACAGGTCCCAATCAGCCCCAGCATTTT
D: -; V: TRBV7-2; size: once; J: TRBJ1-5; length: 15; CDR3: CASSSAWGGNQPQHF; DNA: TGTGCCAGCAGCTCCGCATGGGGAGGCAATCAGCCCCAGCATTTT
D: TRBD1; V: TRBV2; size: once; J: TRBJ1-4; length: 15; CDR3: CASSENRGGNEKLFF; DNA: TGTGCCAGCAGTGAAAACAGGGGGGGAAATGAAAAACTGTTTTTT
D: TRBD1; V: TRBV10-1; size: -; J: TRBJ2-5; length: 15; CDR3: CASSSGTGGQETQYF; DNA: TGCGCCAGCAGTTCCGGGACAGGGGGCCAAGAGACCCAGTACTTC
D: TRBD1; V: TRBV7-2; size: -; J: TRBJ1-1; length: 13; CDR3: CASRPDRVSYAFF; DNA: TGTGCCAGCAGGCCGGACAGGGTTTCATATGCTTTCTTT
D: TRBD1; V: TRBV5-1; size: once; J: TRBJ2-5; length: 17; CDR3: CASSPHTGQLLEETQYF; DNA: TGCGCCAGCAGCCCGCATACGGGACAGCTCCTAGAGGAGACCCAGTACTTC
D: TRBD1; V: TRBV29-1; size: -; J: TRBJ2-2; length: 18; CDR3: CSVERTGTGGMNTGELFF; DNA: TGCAGCGTTGAACGAACCGGGACAGGGGGGATGAACACCGGGGAGCTGTTTTTT
D: TRBD1; V: TRBV6-6; size: -; J: TRBJ2-2; length: 14; CDR3: CASTGTANTGELFF; DNA: TGTGCCAGCACCGGGACAGCGAACACCGGGGAGCTGTTTTTT
D: -; V: TRBV20-1; size: -; J: TRBJ2-7; length: 11; CDR3: CSALRGDLVSF; DNA: TGCAGTGCCCTCAGGGGGGACCTCGTATCGTTC
D: TRBD2; V: TRBV11-2; size: -; J: TRBJ2-7; length: 14; CDR3: CASSLEPSGYEQYF; DNA: TGTGCCAGCAGCTTAGAACCTAGCGGCTACGAGCAGTACTTC
D: -; V: TRBV21-1; size: -; J: TRBJ2-5; length: 15; CDR3: CASSQTGGAQETQYF; DNA: TGTGCCAGCAGCCAAACGGGCGGGGCCCAAGAGACCCAGTACTTC